The source of this TCR beta chain is a study of blood T cell repertoires in COVID-19. Looking at the study overall: There were acute and convalescent COVID-19 samples, and they came from the United States, Italy and Spain. T cells, B-cell-depleted T cells, or PBMCs provided the cDNA or gDNA that served as material.

In the original processing: Reference gene primer amplification gave nucleated cell count estimates. Using immunoSEQ multiplex PCR, the repertoire was profiled, and TCRdb retains in-frame clones only, with some absent. V and J calls and clone size are copied from that table; D and trimming were computed from the DNA. The sample contains 50,000 to 80,000 clones, over 85% of which appear only once. V lost 1 base to trimming and J lost 4 bases, with 13 bases between them. The length of the CDR3 is 15 residues. Germline V gene sequence: CDR1 SGHTA, CDR2 FQGNSA. This clone has only one observation. The chain is built from TRBV7-2 and TRBJ1-2, with D possibly TRBD1 on 5 matching bases. The receptor was derived from a man in his 60s with acute or convalescent COVID-19. Sequenced sample: peripheral blood. CDR3 residues: CASSLGGVVSYGYTF. CDR3 nucleotide sequence: TGTGCCAGCAGCTTAGGGGGCGTAGTTAGCTATGGCTACACCTTC.